The 32 T cell receptor beta chains given below trace back to one sample, sequenced in a study of cytomegalovirus exposure and HLA in healthy donors. This PCR relied on a set of 60 Vbeta primers and 13 Jbeta primers. TCRdb's copy holds only in-frame clones and misses some; the assay was immunoSEQ multiplex PCR. The table has 100,000 to 150,000 clones, approximately 71% seen once. Material: PBMCs. The source is a woman aged 50 to 60 in good health and CMV-seronegative.

The rearrangement joins TRBV6-5 to TRBJ2-7; possibly TRBD2 for D (6 bases). The CDR3 consists of 14 residues. The germline gives CDR1 MNHEY, CDR2 SVGAGI. V was pared by 4 bases and J by 2 bases, with 12 bases between. CDR3 bases: TGTGCCAGCAGTTCTAGCGCACATCCCTACGAGCAGTACTTC. Protein: CASSSSAHPYEQYF.

The chain joins TRBV9 to TRBJ2-1; TRBD2 agrees at 10 bases. Germline V lookup: CDR1 SGDLS, CDR2 YYNGEE. This CDR3 is built from 16 residues. With 4 bases clipped from V and 5 bases from J, the junction kept 9 bases outside the gene matches. The CDR3 spells CASSSTRTSGHNEQFF. CDR3 in DNA: TGTGCCAGCAGCTCAACTCGGACTAGCGGTCACAATGAGCAGTTCTTC.

This clone has a handful of counts. The chain carries TRBV19 and TRBJ1-2; TRBD1 is a possible D gene (5 bases). The CDR3 loop spans 14 amino acids. With 7 bases removed from V and 0 bases from J, the gap between germline ends came to 12 bases. Germline V gene data show CDR1 as LNHDA and CDR2 as SQIVND (reference sequence). This CDR3 is CASTATEANYGYTF. The CDR3 DNA sequence: TGTGCCAGTACCGCGACAGAAGCTAACTATGGCTACACCTTC.

J is TRBJ2-1 and V is TRBV11-3; D gene unclear. CDR1 and CDR2 (germline): SGHNT, YENEEA. The V gene lost 0 bases and the J gene lost 7 bases, with 13 bases spanning the gap. The length of the CDR3 is 15 residues. The CDR3 protein is CASSLDFPPLNEQFF. The CDR3 DNA sequence: TGTGCCAGCAGCTTAGATTTTCCCCCCTTGAATGAGCAGTTCTTC.

This clone was detected once. The rearrangement uses TRBV7-2 and TRBJ2-2; 10 bases align to TRBD1. From germline, CDR1 is SGHTA and CDR2 FQGNSA. CDR3 length equals 14 residues. Trimming at V came to 5 bases and at J to 8 bases, leaving 5 bases not matched to a gene. This chain's CDR3 is CASSPGTGEGELFF. The CDR3 nucleotides read TGTGCCAGCAGCCCCGGGACAGGGGAAGGGGAGCTGTTTTTT.

This chain links TRBV6-6 with TRBJ1-1, with D perhaps matching TRBD1 (6 bases). In germline, CDR1 is MNHNY, CDR2 SVGAGI (reference sequence). This CDR3 is 16 amino acids long. V shed 5 bases and J shed 0 bases, with 16 bases lying between them. Here the CDR3 DNA reads TGTGCCAGCAGTGGCCGGGGGGGGCTCATGAACACTGAAGCTTTCTTT. Translating gives CASSGRGGLMNTEAFF.

The gene calls are TRBV10-1 and TRBJ2-5, with 7 bases identical to TRBD1. The J call may be mistaken, given a closer DNA end match to TRBJ2-7. This CDR3 is built from 16 residues. Germline CDR1 and CDR2: WNHNN and SYGVQD (reference sequence). CDR3 sequence: CASKIALVAGGYEQYF. The CDR3 DNA reads TGCGCCAGCAAAATTGCCCTTGTGGCAGGGGGCTACGAGCAGTACTTC.

The CDR3 sequence: CASSPGLSGRYQETQYF. DNA for the CDR3: TGTGCCAGCAGCCCAGGACTCTCCGGGAGGTACCAAGAGACCCAGTACTTC. V usage is TRBV11-2 and J usage is TRBJ2-5, with 7 positions matching TRBD2. The CDR3 spans 17 residues. The germline V gene has CDR1 SGHAT and CDR2 FQNNGV. V lost 5 bases and J lost 0; bases outside the gene matches: 12.

This chain connects TRBV18 to TRBJ2-1, with 13 bases fitting TRBD2. Germline V gene lookup returns CDR1 KGHSH and CDR2 LQKENI. V dropped 8 bases and J dropped 10; count of bases not matched to a gene: 20. This CDR3 comprises 18 residues. Written as DNA, the CDR3 is TGTGCCAGCCAAGTGGCTATCCGGACTAGCGGGAGAATGGGGGAGCAGTTCTTC. This sequence encodes CASQVAIRTSGRMGEQFF.

The CDR3 DNA follows: TGTGCCAGCAGTTTCCGTCTCGCAGATACGCAGTATTTT. It codes for CASSFRLADTQYF. The genes are TRBV27 and TRBJ2-3; D unclear. Trimming stripped 3 bases from V and 4 bases from J, with 8 bases between. CDR3 length equals 13 residues. Germline V gene lookup returns CDR1 MNHEY and CDR2 SMNVEV (reference sequence).

The chain couples TRBV10-2 to TRBJ2-2, with D perhaps TRBD2 (6 bases). Germline values: CDR1 WSHSY, CDR2 SAAADI. This CDR3 spans 14 amino acids. Trimming took 8 bases from V and 2 from J, leaving 12 bases between them. CDR3 nucleotide sequence: TGCGCCAGCCGGCGGGGAGGTAACACCGGGGAGCTGTTTTTT. Translation gives CASRRGGNTGELFF.

The rearrangement links TRBV19 to TRBJ1-4; no clear D gene. Germline lookup yields CDR1 LNHDA and CDR2 SQIVND (reference sequence). The CDR3 runs 13 residues. The V gene lost 1 base and the J gene lost 7 bases, with 7 bases spanning the gap. In DNA, the CDR3 is TGTGCCAGTAGTATAGCGGGGTTTGAAAAACTGTTTTTT. Translating gives CASSIAGFEKLFF.

The genes are TRBV4-1 and TRBJ2-6; perhaps TRBD2 as D (6 bases). This CDR3 contains 15 residues. The V gene lost 4 bases and the J gene lost 3 bases, with 10 bases spanning the gap. The V gene's germline CDR1 is MGHRA and CDR2 YSYEKL. The CDR3 spells CASSPGTYGANVLTF. CDR3 nucleotides: TGCGCCAGCAGCCCCGGGACTTATGGGGCCAACGTCCTGACTTTC.

V is TRBV7-2 and J is TRBJ2-7; possible D gene TRBD2, 5 bases. Per germline, CDR1 SGHTA and CDR2 FQGNSA. The CDR3 spans 15 residues. V dropped 0 bases and J dropped 5 bases, with 14 bases sitting between them. DNA for the CDR3: TGTGCCAGCAGCTTAGCGGGTCCGGCGGGCGACGAGCAGTACTTC. It codes for CASSLAGPAGDEQYF.

J is TRBJ2-7 and V is TRBV4-3, with 7 positions matching TRBD2. Trimming at V came to 4 bases and at J to 7 bases, leaving 1 base not matched to a gene. This CDR3 region has 11 residues. In germline, CDR1 is LGHNA, CDR2 YSLEER. The CDR3 sequence: CASSPGLEQYF. CDR3 DNA: TGCGCCAGCAGCCCGGGACTAGAGCAGTACTTC.

V and J are TRBV28 and TRBJ1-1, with 7 nucleotides matching TRBD1. V gave up 6 bases and J gave up 4 bases; unmatched junction bases: 8. This CDR3 comprises 14 residues. Germline CDR1 reads MDHEN; CDR2 reads SYDVKM. CDR3: CASSPGTEVTEAFF. The CDR3 DNA is TGTGCCAGCAGCCCCGGGACAGAGGTCACTGAAGCTTTCTTT.

The rearrangement uses TRBV7-9 and TRBJ2-1; TRBD2 aligns across 8 bases. Losses at the gene ends were 3 bases for V and 9 bases for J; bases not matched to a gene: 7. Germline CDR1 is SEHNR and CDR2 is FQNEAQ (reference sequence). The CDR3 spans 14 residues. Here the CDR3 reads CASSFGREVGEQFF. The CDR3 coding sequence is TGTGCCAGCAGCTTTGGGCGGGAGGTGGGTGAGCAGTTCTTC.

This clone was counted a few times. The chain employs TRBV2 and TRBJ2-3; 9 bases match TRBD2. This CDR3 region has 15 residues. Losses at the gene ends were 6 bases for V and 3 bases for J; bases not matched to a gene: 7. Germline CDR1 is SNHLY and CDR2 is FYNNEI. The CDR3 bases are TGTGCCAGCAGAGTAGCGGGAGTACAGACAGATACGCAGTATTTT. Its protein is CASRVAGVQTDTQYF.

CDR3 region: CASSLTSGSRDTQYF. Here the CDR3 DNA reads TGTGCCAGCAGCTTAACTAGCGGGAGTAGGGATACGCAGTATTTT. The chain recombines TRBV7-9 with TRBJ2-3; 11 bases align to TRBD2. The V gene's germline CDR1 is SEHNR and CDR2 FQNEAQ (reference sequence). The CDR3 contains 15 residues. V was pared by 2 bases and J by 6 bases, with 4 bases of the junction left unmatched. The full variable domain, rest sourced from reference TRBV7-9 and TRBJ2-3, is DTGVSQNPRHKITKRGQNVTFRCDPISEHNRLYWYRQTLGQGPEFLTYFQNEAQLEKSRLLSDRFSAERPKGSFSTLEIQRTEQGDSAMYLCASSLTSGSRDTQYFGPGTRLTVL.

The V and J genes are TRBV7-8 and TRBJ1-5; D uncertain. The CDR3 runs to 13 residues. Looked up from germline, CDR1 is SGHVS and CDR2 is FQNEAQ. Deletions cut 5 bases from V and 6 bases from J, with 11 bases between. CDR3 loop: CASSPARGQPQHF. In DNA form, the CDR3 reads TGTGCCAGCAGCCCGGCCAGAGGTCAGCCCCAGCATTTT.

The J gene is TRBJ2-1, the V gene TRBV7-6, with 9 positions matching TRBD2. CDR1 and CDR2 from the germline V gene are SGHVS and FNYEAQ. V was clipped by 5 bases and J by 10 bases; unmatched bases: 12. The CDR3 contains 15 residues. The CDR3 DNA reads TGTGCCAGCAGCCCGAGGGTAGCGGGAGTAGAAGAGCAGTTCTTC. It codes for CASSPRVAGVEEQFF.

This rearrangement joins TRBV5-4 to TRBJ2-1; D remains ambiguous. V lost 0 bases to trimming and J lost 8 bases, with 3 bases between them. The CDR3 has 11 amino acids. Germline V gene data show CDR1 as SGHNT and CDR2 as YYREEE (reference sequence). CDR3 sequence reads: CASSLADEQFF. As DNA, the CDR3 is TGTGCCAGCAGCTTGGCCGATGAGCAGTTCTTC.

The chain employs TRBV5-1 and TRBJ1-1; TRBD1 aligns across 7 bases. Germline trimming cut 4 bases from V and 1 base from J; bases unmatched to any gene: 1. Germline lookup yields CDR1 SGHRS and CDR2 YFSETQ. This CDR3 contains 13 residues. CDR3 sequence (DNA): TGCGCCAGCAGCCGACAGGGGAACACTGAAGCTTTCTTT. Its translation is CASSRQGNTEAFF.

CDR3 bases: TGTGCCAGCAGCGCCGGGGGGGGTTCCCGGGAGACCCAGTACTTC. This translates into CASSAGGGSRETQYF. The chain employs TRBV9 and TRBJ2-5, with 8 bases aligning to TRBD2. V lost 3 bases, J lost 5 bases, and 9 bases stayed unmatched. The CDR3 loop spans 15 amino acids. The germline CDR1 and CDR2 sequences are SGDLS and YYNGEE.

CDR3 amino acids: CASSQHSGTDEQFF. Written as DNA, the CDR3 is TGTGCCAGCAGCCAGCACAGCGGGACGGATGAGCAGTTCTTC. The V and J genes are TRBV4-2 and TRBJ2-1, with 7 bases identical to TRBD2. CDR1 is LGHNA and CDR2 is YNFKEQ in the germline V gene. The junction had 7 bases not matched to a gene; V was cut back by 3 bases and J by 8 bases. This CDR3 has 14 amino acids.

The chain combines TRBV7-9 with TRBJ1-1, with a tentative D call TRBD1 (6 bases). This CDR3 has 15 amino acids. Germline lookup yields CDR1 SEHNR and CDR2 FQNEAQ (reference sequence). Trimming stripped 4 bases from V and 5 bases from J, with 17 bases between. CDR3 coding DNA: TGTGCCAGCAGCTCTACAGGGACGGGCCCGACTGAAGCTTTCTTT. Residues: CASSSTGTGPTEAFF.

The chain recombines TRBV28 with TRBJ2-3; no firm D call. The CDR3 runs to 15 residues. Germline V CDR1 and CDR2: MDHEN, SYDVKM. V was shortened by 3 bases and J by 2 bases, with 12 bases between the two germline ends. The CDR3 nucleotides read TGTGCCAGCAGTTTCACGGGTAAAAACACAGATACGCAGTATTTT. It yields the protein CASSFTGKNTDTQYF.

V is TRBV7-2 and J is TRBJ2-7; TRBD2 agrees at 8 bases. The CDR3 loop spans 15 amino acids. J was trimmed by 4 bases and V by 5 bases; bases with no gene match: 10. Germline V CDR1 and CDR2: SGHTA, FQGNSA. The CDR3 region is CASSPGALAVYEQYF. The DNA for the CDR3 is TGTGCCAGCAGCCCCGGGGCACTAGCGGTATACGAGCAGTACTTC.

The chain recombines TRBV28 with TRBJ2-3; 7 bases are a match to TRBD2. From germline, CDR1 is MDHEN and CDR2 SYDVKM. The CDR3 has 17 amino acids. V was pared by 1 base and J by 4 bases, with 11 bases of the junction left unmatched. Here the CDR3 reads CASSLFGGGRGSDTQYF. The CDR3 coding sequence is TGTGCCAGCAGTTTATTTGGCGGGGGTCGAGGATCAGATACGCAGTATTTT. The full variable domain, rest sourced from reference TRBV28 and TRBJ2-3, is DVKVTQSSRYLVKRTGEKVFLECVQDMDHENMFWYRQDPGLGLRLIYFSYDVKMKEKGDIPEGYSVSREKKERFSLILESASTNQTSMYLCASSLFGGGRGSDTQYFGPGTRLTVL.

This clone was seen more than once but under ten times. This sequence joins TRBV4-1 and TRBJ1-5, with no clear D. V lost 0 bases and J 2 bases, leaving 8 bases between the germline ends. Germline V gene data show CDR1 as MGHRA and CDR2 as YSYEKL. The CDR3 runs to 15 residues. The CDR3 loop reads CASSQERVGNQPQHF. For the CDR3, the DNA is TGCGCCAGCAGCCAAGAGAGGGTAGGCAATCAGCCCCAGCATTTT.

The V and J genes are TRBV7-2 and TRBJ1-2, with 7 bases lining up with TRBD1. Trimming at V came to 5 bases and at J to 5 bases, leaving 8 bases not matched to a gene. The CDR3 length is 14 residues. The V gene's germline CDR1 is SGHTA and CDR2 FQGNSA. CDR3 nucleotides: TGTGCCAGCAGCAACCGGGACAGACGATATGGCTACACCTTC. It is translated as CASSNRDRRYGYTF.

The chain carries TRBV5-1 and TRBJ2-7; TRBD2 matches 12 bases. This CDR3 has 14 amino acids. Germline trimming cut 5 bases from V and 2 bases from J; bases unmatched to any gene: 2. Looked up from germline, CDR1 is SGHRS and CDR2 is YFSETQ. This chain's CDR3 is CASRTSGGPYEQYF. CDR3 nucleotides: TGCGCCAGCAGGACTAGCGGGGGCCCCTACGAGCAGTACTTC.